The 13 T cell receptor beta chains reported below all come from one sample, sequenced in a study of CD8 T cells in ankylosing spondylitis. Overall study results and limits: Characteristic, it appeared, of ankylosing spondylitis blood was a TCR beta motif of several highly homologous variants.

Their cognate antigens are unknown. TCRdb processed the 5' RACE reads anew with MiXCR; each CDR3 protein has one entry. This repertoire shows 700,000 to 850,000 distinct CDR3 sequences, about 11% found once; its top ten account for 0.45% to 0.6%. The specimen sequenced was blood, either unsorted or a sorted T cell fraction (not recorded which). The origin of the receptors is a male donor with ankylosing spondylitis.

The chain recombines TRBV10-2 with TRBJ2-3, with TRBD1 matching 7 bases. J gave up 1 base and V 3 bases, and 4 bases lay outside the gene matches. Germline V lookup: CDR1 WSHSY, CDR2 SAAADI. The CDR3 covers 15 residues. As DNA, the CDR3 is TGCGCCAGCAGTGACGTTGGGACAGGCACAGATACGCAGTATTTT. It codes for CASSDVGTGTDTQYF.

In this sample, this clonotype turned up a few times. The chain joins TRBV5-1 to TRBJ2-7, with a tentative D call TRBD1 (6 bases). Trimming stripped 4 bases from V and 3 bases from J, with 14 bases between. CDR3 size: 14 residues. Germline V gene lookup returns CDR1 SGHRS and CDR2 YFSETQ. CDR3 sequence reads: CASSETGFNYEQYF. The CDR3 region has the DNA TGCGCCAGCAGCGAGACAGGTTTTAACTACGAGCAGTACTTC. The whole variable domain, filled in from reference TRBV5-1 and TRBJ2-7, reads KAGVTQTPRYLIKTRGQQVTLSCSPISGHRSVSWYQQTPGQGLQFLFEYFSETQRNKGNFPGRFSGRQFSNSRSEMNVSTLELGDSALYLCASSETGFNYEQYFGPGTRLTVT.

This clonotype appeared many times. The rearrangement links TRBV29-1 to TRBJ1-2, with 9 bases matching TRBD1. Trimming cost V 7 bases and J 6 bases; bases outside gene matches: 12. This CDR3 region has 14 residues. The germline gives CDR1 SQVTM, CDR2 ANQGSEA. The CDR3 coding sequence is TGCAGCGGCGGGACAGGGATTTTCATGGATGGCTACACCTTC. Its protein is CSGGTGIFMDGYTF.

This clonotype was counted many times. The J gene is TRBJ2-7, the V gene TRBV7-2; TRBD2 matches 7 bases. CDR1 is SGHTA and CDR2 is FQGNSA in the germline V gene. V lost 2 bases, J lost 0 bases, and 4 bases stayed unmatched. The CDR3 is 15 amino acids. The DNA for the CDR3 is TGTGCCAGCAGCTTAATAGGCGGGAGCTCCTACGAGCAGTACTTC. As protein: CASSLIGGSSYEQYF.

Only a few counts were recorded for this clonotype. The rearrangement joins TRBV2 to TRBJ1-2; D is uncertain. Germline lookup yields CDR1 SNHLY and CDR2 FYNNEI. The CDR3 sequence is 10 residues long. V dropped 1 base and J dropped 7 bases, with 1 base sitting between them. DNA of the CDR3: TGTGCCAGCAGTGAAGGTGGCTACACCTTC. This sequence encodes CASSEGGYTF.

This clonotype was seen a few times. The V and J genes are TRBV20-1 and TRBJ2-3; D is unresolved. The CDR3 length is 14 residues. Germline CDR1 DFQATT, CDR2 SNEGSKA (reference sequence). With 3 bases removed from V and 4 bases from J, the gap between germline ends came to 14 bases. The CDR3 DNA is TGCAGTGCTAGCGGTGGGGTCAGCCCAGATACGCAGTATTTT. Translation gives CSASGGVSPDTQYF.

This chain joins TRBV18 and TRBJ2-7; perhaps TRBD2 as D (6 bases). CDR1 is KGHSH and CDR2 is LQKENI in the germline V gene. V was shortened by 0 bases and J by 3 bases, with 12 bases between the two germline ends. This CDR3 is 15 amino acids long. CDR3 protein: CASSPPTGGDYEQYF. DNA for the CDR3: TGTGCCAGCTCACCACCTACAGGAGGGGACTACGAGCAGTACTTC. Combining the CDR3 with reference TRBV18 and TRBJ2-7 gives the whole variable domain NAGVMQNPRHLVRRRGQEARLRCSPMKGHSHVYWYRQLPEEGLKFMVYLQKENIIDESGMPKERFSAEFPKEGPSILRIQQVVRGDSAAYFCASSPPTGGDYEQYFGPGTRLTVT.

V usage is TRBV7-2 and J usage is TRBJ2-5; TRBD2 matches at 13 bases. The V gene's germline CDR1 is SGHTA and CDR2 FQGNSA. The CDR3 spans 16 residues. The J segment lost 3 bases and the V segment lost 3 bases, leaving 4 bases of the junction unmatched. The CDR3 is CASSLRLAGGEETQYF. The DNA of the CDR3 is TGTGCCAGCAGCTTGAGACTAGCGGGGGGTGAAGAGACCCAGTACTTC.

The CDR3 DNA reads TGTGCCAGCTCACCACCCCCGCAGGGGGCAAACACTGAAGCTTTCTTT. It codes for CASSPPPQGANTEAFF. The rearrangement links TRBV18 to TRBJ1-1, with TRBD1 matching over 8 bases. This CDR3 has 16 residues. The V gene's germline CDR1 is KGHSH and CDR2 LQKENI. V lost 0 bases, J lost 2 bases, and 5 bases stayed unmatched.

This clonotype was recorded a few times. The V gene is TRBV6-2 or TRBV6-3, the J gene TRBJ2-1, with a possible D match to TRBD2 (6 bases). Germline V CDR1 and CDR2: MNHEY, SVGEGT. V was trimmed by 4 bases and J by 3 bases, leaving 16 bases between them. The CDR3 runs 16 residues. CDR3 sequence: CASSWVTAGRYNEQFF. The DNA for the CDR3 is TGTGCCAGCAGTTGGGTTACGGCGGGGCGCTACAATGAGCAGTTCTTC.

Comment on this clonotype: A much larger clonotype is one base distant, so this may be a read error. The chain recombines TRBV12-3 or TRBV12-4 with TRBJ2-7, with D unclear. This CDR3 is built from 13 residues. The V end was cut by 3 bases, the J end by 6 bases, with 12 bases between. The CDR3 reads CASSFRSYLEQYF. The CDR3 DNA is TGTGCCAGCAGTTTTCGGTCGTACCTCGAGCAGTACTTC.

The rearrangement uses TRBV28 and TRBJ2-1; 15 bases map to TRBD2. The V segment lost 5 bases and the J segment 7 bases; nucleotides outside the gene matches: 6. From germline, CDR1 is MDHEN and CDR2 SYDVKM. This CDR3 contains 16 residues. Written as DNA, the CDR3 is TGTGCCAGCAGTCCCCCCGGGACTAGCGGGGGGAATGAGCAGTTCTTC. Its translation: CASSPPGTSGGNEQFF.

This clonotype turned up a few times. Germline and junction disagree at one end, which may indicate a read error. The chain is built from TRBV20-1 and TRBJ2-7; 9 bases are shared with TRBD2. The CDR3 is made up of 16 amino acids. Germline CDR1 DFQATT, CDR2 SNEGSKA (reference sequence). The CDR3 loop reads CSARSRGSGLQREVHF. The CDR3 DNA reads TGCAGTGCTAGATCGAGGGGGTCGGGGCTCCAGCGGGAGGTACACTTC.